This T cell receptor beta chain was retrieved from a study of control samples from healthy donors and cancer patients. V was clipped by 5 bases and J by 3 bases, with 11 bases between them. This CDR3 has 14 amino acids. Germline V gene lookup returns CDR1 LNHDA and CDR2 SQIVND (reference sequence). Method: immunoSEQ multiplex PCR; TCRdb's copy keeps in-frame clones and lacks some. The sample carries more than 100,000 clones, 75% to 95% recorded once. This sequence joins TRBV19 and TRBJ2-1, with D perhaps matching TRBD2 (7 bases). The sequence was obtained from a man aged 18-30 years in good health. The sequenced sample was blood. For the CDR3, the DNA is TGTGCCAGTAGTGGGGGGGGCCTCTACAATGAGCAGTTCTTC. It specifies CASSGGGLYNEQFF.